This T cell receptor beta chain appears in the sequencing data of a study of T cells after posttransplantation cyclophosphamide. Study results and limitations: After PTCy, TRB diversity resembled that of CNI/methotrexate controls. Later blood repertoires were often dominated by clones from the donor CD8+ memory compartment. TRB overlap between skin or GI tissue T cells and blood was limited.

As for this clone: Its antigen is unknown.

Data came from immunoSEQ multiplex PCR; TCRdb stores just in-frame clones and leaves some out. The sample contains some 1,700 clones, none of them singletons. Busulfan-fludarabine conditioning, marrow transplant, and cyclophosphamide on days +3 and +4 were administered. This CDR3 region has 14 residues. Trimming at V came to 5 bases and at J to 5 bases, leaving 10 bases not matched to a gene. The germline V gene encodes CDR1 SGHRS and CDR2 YFSETQ. This clonotype originated in a male patient between 55 and 70 years old who received an allogeneic stem cell transplant from an unrelated donor, was CMV-positive, and had acute and chronic GVHD. The graft donor may have given rise to some T cells. Sequenced here: PBMCs, sampled approximately 57 weeks after allogeneic stem cell transplant with posttransplant cyclophosphamide. The chain combines TRBV5-1 with TRBJ2-7; TRBD2 aligns across 7 bases. CDR3 region: CASSMGGIVNEQYF. The CDR3 DNA reads as TGCGCCAGCAGTATGGGAGGGATTGTAAACGAGCAGTACTTC.